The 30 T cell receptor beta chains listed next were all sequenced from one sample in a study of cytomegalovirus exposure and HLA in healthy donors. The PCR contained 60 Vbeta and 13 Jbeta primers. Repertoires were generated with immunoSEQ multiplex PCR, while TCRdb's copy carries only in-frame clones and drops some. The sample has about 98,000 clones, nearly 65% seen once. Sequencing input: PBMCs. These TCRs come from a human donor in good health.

Written as DNA, the CDR3 is TGTGCCAGCAGCGGCCGACCGGGACAGGCGCCGAACACTGAAGCTTTCTTT. Protein: CASSGRPGQAPNTEAFF. The chain carries TRBV21-1 and TRBJ1-1; the D call of TRBD1 is as the table states it, not checked on the DNA. TRBV21-1 is classified as a pseudogene. The CDR3 extends over 17 amino acids.

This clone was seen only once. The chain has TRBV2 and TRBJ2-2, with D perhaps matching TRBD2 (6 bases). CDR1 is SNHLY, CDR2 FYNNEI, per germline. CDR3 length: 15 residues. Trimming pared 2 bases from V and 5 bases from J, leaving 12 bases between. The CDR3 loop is CASSETSLGTGELFF. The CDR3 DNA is TGTGCCAGCAGTGAAACTAGCTTGGGGACCGGGGAGCTGTTTTTT.

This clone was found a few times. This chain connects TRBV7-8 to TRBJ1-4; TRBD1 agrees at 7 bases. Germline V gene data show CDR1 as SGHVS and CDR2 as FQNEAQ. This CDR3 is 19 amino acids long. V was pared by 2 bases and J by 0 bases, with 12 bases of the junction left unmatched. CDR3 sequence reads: CASSLSRARGVATNEKLFF. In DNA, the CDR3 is TGTGCCAGCAGCTTAAGTCGGGCCAGGGGGGTTGCAACTAATGAAAAACTGTTTTTT.

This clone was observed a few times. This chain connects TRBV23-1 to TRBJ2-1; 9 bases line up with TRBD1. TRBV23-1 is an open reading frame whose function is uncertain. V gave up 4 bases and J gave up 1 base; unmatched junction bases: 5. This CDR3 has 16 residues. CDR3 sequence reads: CASSLADRGSYNEQFF. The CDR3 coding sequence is TGCGCCAGCAGTCTCGCCGACAGGGGGTCCTACAATGAGCAGTTCTTC.

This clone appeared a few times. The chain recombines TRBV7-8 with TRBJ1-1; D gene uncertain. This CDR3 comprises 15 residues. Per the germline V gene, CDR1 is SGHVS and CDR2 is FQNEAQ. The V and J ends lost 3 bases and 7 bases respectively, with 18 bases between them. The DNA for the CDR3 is TGTGCCAGCAGCTTGGTTCCCGCTGGGCCTCTTGAAGCTTTCTTT. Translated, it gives CASSLVPAGPLEAFF.

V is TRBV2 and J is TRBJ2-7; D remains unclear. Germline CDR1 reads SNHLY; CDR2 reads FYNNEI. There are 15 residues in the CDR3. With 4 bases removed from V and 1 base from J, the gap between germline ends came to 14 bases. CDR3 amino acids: CASSVETRSSYEQYF. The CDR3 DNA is TGTGCCAGCAGTGTGGAGACTCGCTCTTCCTACGAGCAGTACTTC.

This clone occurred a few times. CDR3 DNA sequence: TGTGCCAGCATCGGGACTAACAATGAGCAGTTCTTC. Encoded protein: CASIGTNNEQFF. V gene TRBV6-5 combines with J gene TRBJ2-1, with 7 bases that match TRBD2. The CDR3 contains 12 residues. Germline V gene data show CDR1 as MNHEY and CDR2 as SVGAGI. With V trimmed by 7 bases and J by 5 bases, 2 bases remained unmatched.

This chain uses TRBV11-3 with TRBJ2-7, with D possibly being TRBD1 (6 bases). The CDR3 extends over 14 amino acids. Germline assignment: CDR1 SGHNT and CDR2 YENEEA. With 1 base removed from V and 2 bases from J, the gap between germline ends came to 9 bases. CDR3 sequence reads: CASSLGGGAYEQYF. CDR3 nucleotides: TGTGCCAGCAGCTTAGGTGGGGGCGCCTACGAGCAGTACTTC.

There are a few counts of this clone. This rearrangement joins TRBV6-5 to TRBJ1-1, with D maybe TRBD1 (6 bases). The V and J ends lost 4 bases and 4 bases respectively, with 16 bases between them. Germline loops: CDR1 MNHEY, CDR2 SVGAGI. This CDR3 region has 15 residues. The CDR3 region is CASSSHGRGGTEAFF. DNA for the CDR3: TGTGCCAGCAGTTCCCACGGAAGAGGGGGCACTGAAGCTTTCTTT.

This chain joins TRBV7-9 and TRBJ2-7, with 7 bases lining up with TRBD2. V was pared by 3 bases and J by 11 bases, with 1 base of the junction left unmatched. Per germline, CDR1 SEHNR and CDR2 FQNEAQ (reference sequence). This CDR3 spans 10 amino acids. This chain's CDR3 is CASSLGGEYF. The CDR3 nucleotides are TGTGCCAGCAGCTTGGGGGGGGAGTACTTC.

The CDR3 DNA is TGTGCCAGCAGTAGGGACAGGGGGAGGGATACGCAGTATTTT. This codes for CASSRDRGRDTQYF. This sequence joins TRBV2 and TRBJ2-3; 11 bases map to TRBD1. Germline trimming cut 5 bases from V and 6 bases from J; bases unmatched to any gene: 4. This CDR3 is built from 14 residues. Germline V gene lookup returns CDR1 SNHLY and CDR2 FYNNEI.

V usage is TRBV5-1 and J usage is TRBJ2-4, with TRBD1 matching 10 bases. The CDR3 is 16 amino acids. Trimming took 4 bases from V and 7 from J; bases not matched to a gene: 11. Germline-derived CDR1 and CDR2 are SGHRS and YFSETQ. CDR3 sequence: CASSLTPTGGRNIQYF. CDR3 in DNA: TGCGCCAGCAGCCTTACCCCGACAGGGGGCCGGAACATTCAGTACTTC.

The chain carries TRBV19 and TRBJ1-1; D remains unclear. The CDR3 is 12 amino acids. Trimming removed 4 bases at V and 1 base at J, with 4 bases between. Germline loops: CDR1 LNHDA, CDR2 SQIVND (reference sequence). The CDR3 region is CASSRGNTEAFF. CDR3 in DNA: TGTGCCAGTAGTAGAGGGAACACTGAAGCTTTCTTT.

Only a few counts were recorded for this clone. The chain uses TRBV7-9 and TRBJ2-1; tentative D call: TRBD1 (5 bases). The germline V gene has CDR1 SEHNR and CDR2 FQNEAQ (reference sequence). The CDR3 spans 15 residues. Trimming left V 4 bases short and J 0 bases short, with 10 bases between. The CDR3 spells CASSSWTTSYNEQFF. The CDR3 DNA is TGTGCCAGCAGCTCTTGGACAACCTCCTACAATGAGCAGTTCTTC.

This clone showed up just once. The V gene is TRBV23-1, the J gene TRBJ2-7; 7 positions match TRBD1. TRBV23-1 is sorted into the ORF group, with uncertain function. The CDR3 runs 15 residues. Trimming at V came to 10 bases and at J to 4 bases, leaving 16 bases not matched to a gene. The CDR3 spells CANPSWGTDRYEQYF. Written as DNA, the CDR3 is TGCGCCAACCCCTCTTGGGGGACAGATCGTTACGAGCAGTACTTC.

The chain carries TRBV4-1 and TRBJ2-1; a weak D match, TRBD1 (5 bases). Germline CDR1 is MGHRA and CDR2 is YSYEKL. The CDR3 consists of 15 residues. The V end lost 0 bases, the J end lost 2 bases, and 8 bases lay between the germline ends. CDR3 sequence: CASSQDMGPYNEQFF. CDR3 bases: TGCGCCAGCAGCCAAGATATGGGGCCCTACAATGAGCAGTTCTTC.

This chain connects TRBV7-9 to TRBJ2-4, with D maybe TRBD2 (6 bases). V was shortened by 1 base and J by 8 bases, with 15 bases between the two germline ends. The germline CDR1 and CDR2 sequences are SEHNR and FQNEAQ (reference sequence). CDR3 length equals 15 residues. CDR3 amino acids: CASSLVPPEGDIQYF. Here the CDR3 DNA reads TGTGCCAGCAGCTTAGTTCCCCCGGAGGGTGACATTCAGTACTTC.

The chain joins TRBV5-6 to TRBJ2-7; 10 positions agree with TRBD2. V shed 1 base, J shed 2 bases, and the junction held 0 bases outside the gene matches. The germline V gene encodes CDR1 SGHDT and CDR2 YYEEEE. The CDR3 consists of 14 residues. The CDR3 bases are TGTGCCAGCAGCTTGACTAGCGGGGCCTACGAGCAGTACTTC. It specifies CASSLTSGAYEQYF.

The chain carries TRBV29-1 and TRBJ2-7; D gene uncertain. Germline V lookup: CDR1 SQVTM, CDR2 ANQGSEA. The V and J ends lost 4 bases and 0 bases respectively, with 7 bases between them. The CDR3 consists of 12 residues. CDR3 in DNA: TGCAGCGTTGGTCCCAGCTCCTACGAGCAGTACTTC. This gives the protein CSVGPSSYEQYF.

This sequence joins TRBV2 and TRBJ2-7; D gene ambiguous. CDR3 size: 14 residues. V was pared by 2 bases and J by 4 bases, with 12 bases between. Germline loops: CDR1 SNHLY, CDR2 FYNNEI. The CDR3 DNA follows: TGTGCCAGCAGTGAACAAGAGACATCTTACGAGCAGTACTTC. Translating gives CASSEQETSYEQYF. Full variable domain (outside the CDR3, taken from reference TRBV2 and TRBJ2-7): EPEVTQTPSHQVTQMGQEVILRCVPISNHLYFYWYRQILGQKVEFLVSFYNNEISEKSEIFDDQFSVERPDGSNFTLKIRSTKLEDSAMYFCASSEQETSYEQYFGPGTRLTVT.

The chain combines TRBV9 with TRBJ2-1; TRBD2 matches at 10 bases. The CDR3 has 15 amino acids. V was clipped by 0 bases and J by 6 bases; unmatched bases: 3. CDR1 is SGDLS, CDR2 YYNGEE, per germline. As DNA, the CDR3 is TGTGCCAGCAGCGTAGACAGCGGGAGGGCCAATGAGCAGTTCTTC. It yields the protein CASSVDSGRANEQFF.

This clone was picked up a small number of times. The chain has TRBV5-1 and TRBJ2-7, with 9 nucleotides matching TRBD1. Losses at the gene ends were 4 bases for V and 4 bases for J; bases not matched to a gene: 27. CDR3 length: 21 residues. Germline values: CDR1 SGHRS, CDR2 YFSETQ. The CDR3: CASSHRPTSGTGSYYEYEQYF. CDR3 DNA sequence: TGCGCCAGCAGCCACCGGCCCACTTCTGGGACAGGGTCTTACTACGAATACGAGCAGTACTTC.

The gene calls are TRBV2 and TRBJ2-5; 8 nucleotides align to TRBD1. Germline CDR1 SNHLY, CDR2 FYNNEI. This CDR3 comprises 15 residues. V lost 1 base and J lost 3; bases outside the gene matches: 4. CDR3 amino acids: CASSEGTGRKETQYF. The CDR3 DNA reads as TGTGCCAGCAGTGAAGGGACAGGGCGGAAAGAGACCCAGTACTTC.

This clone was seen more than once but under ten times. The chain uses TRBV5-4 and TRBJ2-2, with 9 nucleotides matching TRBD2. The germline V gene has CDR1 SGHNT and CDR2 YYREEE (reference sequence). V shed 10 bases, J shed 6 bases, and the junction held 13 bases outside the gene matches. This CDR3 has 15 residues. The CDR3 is CAGGIAGVSAGELFF. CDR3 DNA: TGTGCCGGGGGGATAGCGGGAGTCTCGGCCGGGGAGCTGTTTTTT.

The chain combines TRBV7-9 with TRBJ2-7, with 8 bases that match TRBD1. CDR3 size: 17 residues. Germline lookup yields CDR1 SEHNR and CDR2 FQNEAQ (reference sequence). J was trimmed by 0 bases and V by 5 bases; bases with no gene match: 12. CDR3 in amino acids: CASSPLAGTGVSYEQYF. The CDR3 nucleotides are TGTGCCAGCAGCCCTCTAGCCGGGACAGGCGTCTCCTACGAGCAGTACTTC.

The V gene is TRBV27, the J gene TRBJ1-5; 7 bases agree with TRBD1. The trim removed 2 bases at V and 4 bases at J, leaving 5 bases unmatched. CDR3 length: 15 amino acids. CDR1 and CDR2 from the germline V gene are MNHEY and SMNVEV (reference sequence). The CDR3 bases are TGTGCCAGCAGTTTAAGGGACAGCAGAAATCAGCCCCAGCATTTT. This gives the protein CASSLRDSRNQPQHF.

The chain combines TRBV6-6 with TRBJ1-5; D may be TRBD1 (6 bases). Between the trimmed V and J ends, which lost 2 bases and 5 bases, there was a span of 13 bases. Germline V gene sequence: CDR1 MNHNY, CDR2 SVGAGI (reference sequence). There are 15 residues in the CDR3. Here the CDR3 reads CASSYTGFGDQPQHF. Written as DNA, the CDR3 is TGTGCCAGCAGTTACACAGGGTTCGGGGATCAGCCCCAGCATTTT.

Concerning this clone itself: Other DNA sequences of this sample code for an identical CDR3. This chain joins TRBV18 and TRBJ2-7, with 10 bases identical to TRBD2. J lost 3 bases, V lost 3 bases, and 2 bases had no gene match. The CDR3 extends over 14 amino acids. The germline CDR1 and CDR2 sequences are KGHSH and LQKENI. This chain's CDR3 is CASSPASGSYEQYF. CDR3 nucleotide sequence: TGTGCCAGCTCACCGGCTAGCGGGAGCTACGAGCAGTACTTC.

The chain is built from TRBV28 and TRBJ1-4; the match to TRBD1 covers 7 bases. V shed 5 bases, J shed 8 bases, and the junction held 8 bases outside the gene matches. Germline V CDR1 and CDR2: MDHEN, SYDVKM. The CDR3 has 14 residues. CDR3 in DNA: TGTGCCAGCAGTCGCCGACAGGGCAGGGAAAAACTGTTTTTT. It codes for CASSRRQGREKLFF.

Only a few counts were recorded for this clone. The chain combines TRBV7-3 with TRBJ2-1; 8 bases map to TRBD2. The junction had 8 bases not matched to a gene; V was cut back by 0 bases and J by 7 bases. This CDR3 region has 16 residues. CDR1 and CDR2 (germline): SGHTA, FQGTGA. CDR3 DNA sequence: TGTGCCAGCAGCTTAACGCTAACGGGAGGGGAAAATGAGCAGTTCTTC. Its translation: CASSLTLTGGENEQFF.